The 2 T cell receptor beta chains in this list originate from one sample, sequenced in a study of blood T cell repertoires in COVID-19. Generated by immunoSEQ multiplex PCR, the TCRdb table keeps only in-frame clones and is missing some. The sample includes about 240,000 clones, around 85% of them seen just once. Sequenced input: PBMCs or T cells enriched from blood (not recorded which). These receptors were collected from a woman aged 40 to 50 with acute COVID-19.

The J gene is TRBJ1-1, the V gene TRBV19; no definite D call. Germline assignment: CDR1 LNHDA and CDR2 SQIVND (reference sequence). The V gene lost 6 bases and the J gene lost 5 bases, with 10 bases spanning the gap. This CDR3 comprises 12 residues. CDR3 in DNA: TGTGCCAGTAGCCACCGAGGGACTGAAGCTTTCTTT. Translation: CASSHRGTEAFF.

The V gene is TRBV7-6, the J gene TRBJ2-7; the match to TRBD2 covers 8 bases. Germline V gene sequence: CDR1 SGHVS, CDR2 FNYEAQ. The CDR3 extends over 18 amino acids. Losses at the gene ends were 2 bases for V and 2 bases for J; bases not matched to a gene: 14. This chain's CDR3 is CASSLKASGSLPTYEQYF. The CDR3 DNA reads TGTGCCAGCAGCTTAAAGGCTAGCGGGTCCCTCCCCACCTACGAGCAGTACTTC.